Shown below are 31 T cell receptor beta chains from a single sample sequenced in a study of CD8+CD57+ T cells in acquired aplastic anemia. It was genomic DNA that served as the template for profiling TCR beta VDJ and CDR3. TCRdb passed the reads through MiXCR, listing each CDR3 protein once. Among 200,000 or so distinct CDR3 sequences listed, around 65% were seen once. Sequences were obtained from sorted CD4+, CD8+, or CD8+CD57+ T cells (not recorded which) from PBMCs. The receptors here all came from a human donor with severe aplastic anemia or a healthy control (not recorded which).

This clonotype was seen at least ten times. This chain connects TRBV6-6 to TRBJ2-3; tentative D call: TRBD2 (6 bases). The ends were cut back, 6 bases at V and 4 bases at J, with 14 bases in the middle. Germline V CDR1 and CDR2: MNHNY, SVGAGI (reference sequence). This CDR3 region has 14 residues. The CDR3: CASRWGGGSDTQYF. In DNA, the CDR3 is TGTGCCAGCAGATGGGGAGGAGGGTCAGATACGCAGTATTTT.

This clonotype showed up just a few times. This chain joins TRBV30 and TRBJ1-2, with no clear D. Germline V gene data show CDR1 as GTSNPN and CDR2 as SVGIG (reference sequence). This CDR3 spans 12 amino acids. The V gene lost 8 bases and the J gene lost 4 bases, with 14 bases spanning the gap. In nucleotides, the CDR3 is TGTGCCCGGAACGAAGGGCCCTATGGCTACACCTTC. Its protein product is CARNEGPYGYTF. Supplemented by reference TRBV30 and TRBJ1-2, the full variable domain reads SQTIHQWPATLVQPVGSPLSLECTVEGTSNPNLYWYRQAAGRGLQLLFYSVGIGQISSEVPQNLSASRPQDRQFILSSKKLLLSDSGFYLCARNEGPYGYTFGSGTRLTVV.

The chain joins TRBV7-2 to TRBJ1-3, with 8 bases matching TRBD1. This CDR3 is 15 amino acids long. Germline loops: CDR1 SGHTA, CDR2 FQGNSA. Trimming removed 2 bases from V and 2 bases from J; junction bases left unmatched: 2. The CDR3 spells CASSLQGATGNTIYF. Here the CDR3 DNA reads TGTGCCAGCAGCTTACAGGGGGCCACTGGAAACACCATATATTTT.

The chain joins TRBV20-1 to TRBJ1-5; D uncertain. The CDR3 contains 15 residues. The germline CDR1 and CDR2 sequences are DFQATT and SNEGSKA (reference sequence). The ends were cut back, 1 base at V and 0 bases at J, with 10 bases in the middle. The CDR3 DNA is TGCAGTGCTAGAGTGGAGGCGCTTAGCAATCAGCCCCAGCATTTT. The encoded protein is CSARVEALSNQPQHF.

V usage is TRBV7-2 and J usage is TRBJ2-7; 15 positions agree with TRBD2. In germline, CDR1 is SGHTA, CDR2 FQGNSA. The CDR3 spans 17 residues. The junction had 8 bases not matched to a gene; V was cut back by 5 bases and J by 3 bases. The CDR3 reads CASSQGLAGGTVYEQYF. The CDR3 DNA reads TGTGCCAGCAGCCAAGGACTAGCGGGGGGGACAGTCTACGAGCAGTACTTC.

The CDR3 here is CASRGTSAGSYEQYF. For the CDR3, the DNA is TGTGCCAGCAGAGGGACTAGCGCAGGCTCCTACGAGCAGTACTTC. The chain combines TRBV7-8 with TRBJ2-7; 10 bases agree with TRBD2. With 6 bases clipped from V and 0 bases from J, the junction kept 5 bases outside the gene matches. Germline V gene lookup returns CDR1 SGHVS and CDR2 FQNEAQ. This CDR3 is built from 15 residues.

This clonotype was seen repeatedly, ten times or more. This chain joins TRBV11-3 and TRBJ1-1; no definite D call. The CDR3 runs 12 residues. Between the trimmed V and J ends, which lost 4 bases and 7 bases, there was a span of 10 bases. Germline CDR1 reads SGHNT; CDR2 reads YENEEA. The CDR3 is CASSSPGSEAFF. The CDR3 DNA reads TGTGCCAGCAGCTCCCCGGGCAGTGAAGCTTTCTTT.

At least ten counts were recorded for this clonotype. V and J are TRBV7-9 and TRBJ2-3; TRBD1 is a possible D gene (5 bases). V lost 3 bases to trimming and J lost 2 bases, with 15 bases between them. CDR1 is SEHNR and CDR2 is FQNEAQ in the germline V gene (reference sequence). The CDR3 length is 16 residues. In nucleotides, the CDR3 is TGTGCCAGCAGCTTTTTCCTGGGGCTCAACACAGATACGCAGTATTTT. This sequence encodes CASSFFLGLNTDTQYF. The variable domain in full, completed from reference TRBV7-9 and TRBJ2-3, reads DTGVSQNPRHKITKRGQNVTFRCDPISEHNRLYWYRQTLGQGPEFLTYFQNEAQLEKSRLLSDRFSAERPKGSFSTLEIQRTEQGDSAMYLCASSFFLGLNTDTQYFGPGTRLTVL.

About this clonotype: Its ends do not fully match the called genes, so a read error is possible. This chain links TRBV7-9 with TRBJ1-1, with a weak D call TRBD1 (5 bases). In germline, CDR1 is SEHNR, CDR2 FQNEAQ (reference sequence). This CDR3 has 14 amino acids. The CDR3 DNA reads TGCGCCAGCAGCCGGGACCTGGGGAACACTGAAGCTTTCTTT. Protein sequence: CASSRDLGNTEAFF.

The CDR3 DNA follows: TGTGCCACCAGTGAGTCGGGACAAGGCCGTTACGAGCAGTACTTC. It is translated as CATSESGQGRYEQYF. The chain employs TRBV24-1 and TRBJ2-7; maybe TRBD1 (6 bases). V was trimmed by 4 bases and J by 4 bases, leaving 16 bases between them. Germline V gene data show CDR1 as KGHDR and CDR2 as SFDVKD. The CDR3 length is 15 residues.

This clonotype was seen at least ten times. The V and J genes are TRBV5-6 and TRBJ2-7, with D perhaps TRBD2 (6 bases). V lost 1 base to trimming and J lost 0 bases, with 8 bases between them. Germline CDR1 reads SGHDT; CDR2 reads YYEEEE. The CDR3 totals 14 residues. CDR3 in amino acids: CASSLLGSSYEQYF. The CDR3, as DNA: TGTGCCAGCAGCTTGCTCGGGAGCTCCTACGAGCAGTACTTC.

On this clonotype: At one end, the junction sequence differs from germline, possibly due to a read error. The V gene is TRBV5-1, the J gene TRBJ1-5; no clear D. The CDR3 has 11 residues. Germline V lookup: CDR1 SGHRS, CDR2 YFSETQ. The CDR3: CTSSSGQPQHF. The CDR3 nucleotides are TGCACCAGCAGCTCGGGGCAGCCCCAGCATTTT.

V usage is TRBV19 and J usage is TRBJ1-1; D unclear. This CDR3 is built from 13 residues. The V gene lost 4 bases and the J gene lost 1 base, with 7 bases spanning the gap. CDR1 and CDR2 from the germline V gene are LNHDA and SQIVND (reference sequence). The CDR3 coding sequence is TGTGCCAGTAGTACTCAGAGGAACACTGAAGCTTTCTTT. Translating it yields CASSTQRNTEAFF. The complete variable domain, with remaining parts taken from reference TRBV19 and TRBJ1-1, reads DGGITQSPKYLFRKEGQNVTLSCEQNLNHDAMYWYRQDPGQGLRLIYYSQIVNDFQKGDIAEGYSVSREKKESFPLTVTSAQKNPTAFYLCASSTQRNTEAFFGQGTRLTVV.

A few counts support this clonotype. This chain links TRBV19 with TRBJ1-2, with 8 bases that match TRBD1. The junction had 7 bases not matched to a gene; V was cut back by 8 bases and J by 5 bases. The CDR3 consists of 13 residues. CDR1 and CDR2 (germline): LNHDA, SQIVND (reference sequence). The CDR3 spells CASSRDRWYGYTF. The CDR3 region has the DNA TGTGCCAGTTCTCGGGACAGGTGGTATGGCTACACCTTC.

This clonotype was picked up one time. The genes are TRBV7-2 and TRBJ1-5; D remains unclear. The V gene's germline CDR1 is SGHTA and CDR2 FQGNSA. Trimming shortened V by 10 bases and J by 6 bases, and 16 bases separated the two germline ends. The CDR3 has 13 amino acids. CDR3 nucleotide sequence: TGTGCCACCTCACTCGAAGGAATTCAGCCCCAGCATTTT. Protein sequence: CATSLEGIQPQHF.

The chain has TRBV11-1 and TRBJ2-3; D ambiguous. Germline lookup yields CDR1 SGHAT and CDR2 FQDESV (reference sequence). The CDR3 is 11 residues long. V gave up 8 bases and J gave up 3 bases, with 6 bases separating them. CDR3 residues: CASLETDTQYF. CDR3 nucleotide sequence: TGTGCCAGCCTGGAGACAGATACGCAGTATTTT.

The sample holds many counts of this clonotype. The chain employs TRBV7-6 and TRBJ2-5; no reliable D call. The germline V and J ends were trimmed by 1 base and 3 bases, with 6 bases remaining between them. This CDR3 is 13 amino acids long. Germline V gives CDR1 SGHVS, CDR2 FNYEAQ. CDR3 loop: CASSLVGEETQYF. DNA of the CDR3: TGTGCCAGCAGCTTAGTAGGCGAAGAGACCCAGTACTTC.

J is TRBJ2-2 and V is TRBV7-2; 7 nucleotides align to TRBD2. V lost 0 bases and J lost 3; bases outside the gene matches: 1. CDR1 is SGHTA and CDR2 is FQGNSA in the germline V gene. This CDR3 contains 15 residues. CDR3 DNA sequence: TGTGCCAGCAGCTTAGCGGGAGGGGACACCGGGGAGCTGTTTTTT. Its protein product is CASSLAGGDTGELFF. Full variable domain (outside the CDR3, taken from reference TRBV7-2 and TRBJ2-2): GAGVSQSPSNKVTEKGKDVELRCDPISGHTALYWYRQSLGQGLEFLIYFQGNSAPDKSGLPSDRFSAERTGGSVSTLTIQRTQQEDSAVYLCASSLAGGDTGELFFGEGSRLTVL.

V and J are TRBV20-1 and TRBJ2-1; 7 bases line up with TRBD1. The CDR3 has 13 residues. With V trimmed by 4 bases and J by 4 bases, 4 bases remained unmatched. Germline values: CDR1 DFQATT, CDR2 SNEGSKA (reference sequence). For the CDR3, the DNA is TGCAGTGCTACCGGGACAGTGTACAATGAGCAGTTCTTC. Residues: CSATGTVYNEQFF.

This clonotype came up once. V is TRBV5-1 and J is TRBJ2-3, with D perhaps matching TRBD2 (6 bases). Germline CDR1 SGHRS, CDR2 YFSETQ. This CDR3 has 16 amino acids. V was pared by 3 bases and J by 2 bases, with 16 bases between. CDR3 loop: CASSSMTRRDTDTQYF. DNA of the CDR3: TGCGCCAGCAGCTCTATGACTAGGAGGGACACAGATACGCAGTATTTT.

J is TRBJ1-2 and V is TRBV12-3 or TRBV12-4, with a possible D match to TRBD1 (5 bases). Trimming took off 8 bases at V and 7 bases at J, with 20 bases between the two ends. The CDR3 runs to 14 residues. CDR3 in amino acids: CASDKLGGDGGYTF. CDR3 in DNA: TGTGCCAGCGACAAACTCGGAGGGGATGGTGGCTACACCTTC.

This clonotype was picked up many times. The V gene is TRBV6-1, the J gene TRBJ2-7; TRBD1 might be the D (6 bases). CDR1 and CDR2 from the germline V gene are MNHNS and SASEGT. The CDR3 is 13 amino acids. V was trimmed by 6 bases and J by 1 base, leaving 10 bases between them. The CDR3, as DNA: TGTGCCAGCAGCTGGACAGTTTCCTACGAGCAGTACTTC. This sequence encodes CASSWTVSYEQYF.

This chain connects TRBV20-1 to TRBJ1-2; 9 nucleotides agree with TRBD1. The germline gives CDR1 DFQATT, CDR2 SNEGSKA (reference sequence). V shed 3 bases and J 8 bases; nucleotides not matched to a gene: 10. This CDR3 is built from 14 residues. In DNA form, the CDR3 reads TGCAGTGCTAGTACCCCACAGGGGGCGGAAGGCTACACCTTC. Amino acids: CSASTPQGAEGYTF.

This rearrangement joins TRBV5-1 to TRBJ2-5; 7 bases align to TRBD2. CDR1 is SGHRS, CDR2 YFSETQ, per germline. The J segment lost 3 bases and the V segment lost 1 base, leaving 12 bases of the junction unmatched. The CDR3 is 17 residues long. Here the CDR3 DNA reads TGCGCCAGCAGCTTGTGGCCCGGGTGGGGGGGTGAAGAGACCCAGTACTTC. Residues: CASSLWPGWGGEETQYF.

The gene calls are TRBV20-1 and TRBJ2-1; tentative D call: TRBD2 (6 bases). V was trimmed by 3 bases and J by 0 bases, leaving 6 bases between them. The CDR3 consists of 13 residues. Germline CDR1 DFQATT, CDR2 SNEGSKA (reference sequence). CDR3 nucleotides: TGCAGTGCTAGGACTAGCTCCTACAATGAGCAGTTCTTC. Translating it yields CSARTSSYNEQFF.

The chain joins TRBV20-1 to TRBJ1-3; D is unclear. The CDR3 length is 14 residues. Trimming cost V 6 bases and J 0 bases, with 12 bases left between them. Germline V gives CDR1 DFQATT, CDR2 SNEGSKA (reference sequence). This CDR3 reads CSATHAVSGNTIYF. CDR3 nucleotides: TGCAGTGCCACCCACGCCGTCTCTGGAAACACCATATATTTT.

The chain carries TRBV2 and TRBJ1-5, with D possibly being TRBD1 (5 bases). Trimming took 3 bases from V and 6 from J, leaving 12 bases between them. In germline, CDR1 is SNHLY, CDR2 FYNNEI. The CDR3 contains 14 residues. CDR3 residues: CASSDSGWGQPQHF. DNA of the CDR3: TGTGCCAGCAGTGATTCAGGGTGGGGTCAGCCCCAGCATTTT. The full variable domain, with the rest looked up from reference TRBV2 and TRBJ1-5, is EPEVTQTPSHQVTQMGQEVILRCVPISNHLYFYWYRQILGQKVEFLVSFYNNEISEKSEIFDDQFSVERPDGSNFTLKIRSTKLEDSAMYFCASSDSGWGQPQHFGDGTRLSIL.

The chain couples TRBV6-1 to TRBJ2-3; 7 nucleotides match TRBD1. The CDR3 loop spans 13 amino acids. V lost 6 bases and J lost 8; bases outside the gene matches: 8. CDR1 and CDR2 from the germline V gene are MNHNS and SASEGT. The CDR3 loop is CASREGTAGTQYF. Here the CDR3 DNA reads TGTGCCAGCAGAGAGGGGACAGCCGGTACGCAGTATTTT.

This chain connects TRBV7-9 to TRBJ2-3, with 12 bases matching TRBD2. With V trimmed by 5 bases and J by 1 base, 4 bases remained unmatched. Germline CDR1 is SEHNR and CDR2 is FQNEAQ (reference sequence). CDR3 length: 16 residues. CDR3 in amino acids: CASSRRLAGGTDTQYF. The CDR3 DNA is TGTGCCAGCAGCCGACGACTAGCGGGGGGCACAGATACGCAGTATTTT.

V is TRBV9 and J is TRBJ2-1, with D tentatively TRBD2 (5 bases). The germline V and J ends were trimmed by 4 bases and 5 bases, with 19 bases remaining between them. Germline CDR1 and CDR2: SGDLS and YYNGEE. CDR3 length equals 16 residues. CDR3 residues: CASSPKEALTNNEQFF. CDR3 nucleotides: TGTGCCAGCAGCCCAAAAGAGGCTTTGACTAACAATGAGCAGTTCTTC.

The J gene is TRBJ1-1, the V gene TRBV6-5, with 9 bases fitting TRBD1. CDR1 and CDR2 from the germline V gene are MNHEY and SVGAGI. V was clipped by 0 bases and J by 7 bases; unmatched bases: 6. The CDR3 sequence is 15 residues long. CDR3 amino acids: CASSYSQGANNEAFF. DNA of the CDR3: TGTGCCAGCAGTTACTCACAGGGGGCTAATAATGAAGCTTTCTTT.